This T cell receptor beta chain was obtained from a study of T cell responses to AZD1222 COVID-19 vaccine. Notes on the study in general: Reportedly, close to half of spike-specific TCRs are directed against unmutated variant regions.

Per the germline V gene, CDR1 is MNHEY and CDR2 is SMNVEV (reference sequence). Trimming pared 4 bases from V and 5 bases from J, leaving 11 bases between. The CDR3 has 13 amino acids. Repertoires were generated with immunoSEQ multiplex PCR, while TCRdb's copy carries only in-frame clones and drops some. The sample carries about 150,000 clones, approximately 90% recorded once. Notes on this clone: Its specificity is not known.

The sample in question was peripheral blood, obtained 28 days after the second AZD1222 dose. The TCR sequence derives from an adult who received the AZD1222 COVID-19 vaccine. V is TRBV27 and J is TRBJ1-1; weak D call: TRBD1 (6 bases). CDR3 coding DNA: TGTGCCAGCAGTTCTACAGGGCGGACTGAAGCTTTCTTT. This encodes CASSSTGRTEAFF.